Each of the 15 T cell receptor beta chains below was sequenced from the same sample in a study of shared clonotypes between healthy human individuals. Only in-frame clones appear in the TCRdb table, and some are missing; sequencing was by immunoSEQ multiplex PCR. The sample lists about 1.4 million clones, around 97% occurring once. The sample was naive CD4+ T cells sorted from blood. As to subset: CD45RA+ positively selected. All receptors come from a young man in good health.

DNA of the CDR3: TGTGCCAGCAACCCCGGACCGGACCGGGGCTACACCTTC. It is translated as CASNPGPDRGYTF. V is TRBV2 and J is TRBJ1-2; D gene unclear. The CDR3 extends over 13 amino acids. From germline, CDR1 is SNHLY and CDR2 FYNNEI. The germline V and J ends were trimmed by 7 bases and 8 bases, with 17 bases remaining between them.

The sample holds one count of this clone. This sequence joins TRBV30 and TRBJ2-7; weak D call: TRBD1 (6 bases). The V gene's germline CDR1 is GTSNPN and CDR2 SVGIG (reference sequence). The CDR3 runs 14 residues. Trimming stripped 5 bases from V and 4 bases from J, with 18 bases between. The CDR3 sequence: CAWVKQGPPYEQYF. The DNA of the CDR3 is TGTGCCTGGGTTAAACAGGGACCCCCTTACGAGCAGTACTTC.

J is TRBJ2-2 and V is TRBV5-1; D call uncertain. The CDR3 has 15 residues. CDR1 and CDR2 from the germline V gene are SGHRS and YFSETQ. Between the trimmed V and J ends, which lost 0 bases and 5 bases, there was a span of 11 bases. CDR3 nucleotides: TGCGCCAGCAGCTTGGACGGGTTAAGGACCGGGGAGCTGTTTTTT. This sequence encodes CASSLDGLRTGELFF.

This clone was recorded only once. The chain has TRBV7-8 and TRBJ1-1; 9 bases map to TRBD1. The CDR3 has 13 amino acids. Germline V gives CDR1 SGHVS, CDR2 FQNEAQ. V was pared by 5 bases and J by 3 bases, with 1 base of the junction left unmatched. The CDR3 DNA is TGTGCCAGCAGCCGGGACAGGGACACTGAAGCTTTCTTT. Its protein is CASSRDRDTEAFF.

The chain recombines TRBV15 with TRBJ2-7; 7 bases align to TRBD1. The CDR3 has 18 residues. With V trimmed by 4 bases and J by 3 bases, 18 bases remained unmatched. Germline loops: CDR1 LNHNV, CDR2 YYDKDF (reference sequence). The CDR3 sequence: CATSNRDSMRPAYYEQYF. The CDR3 coding sequence is TGTGCCACCAGCAACCGGGACAGTATGCGACCGGCCTACTACGAGCAGTACTTC.

This chain connects TRBV7-2 to TRBJ2-7; D is possibly TRBD1 (6 bases). Per germline, CDR1 SGHTA and CDR2 FQGNSA. The CDR3 covers 15 residues. With 2 bases removed from V and 3 bases from J, the gap between germline ends came to 14 bases. This chain's CDR3 is CASSLYSQGHYEQYF. DNA of the CDR3: TGTGCCAGCAGCTTATATAGTCAGGGACACTACGAGCAGTACTTC.

The chain has TRBV6-6 and TRBJ2-7; tentatively, D is TRBD1 (6 bases). The germline V gene has CDR1 MNHNY and CDR2 SVGAGI (reference sequence). V was shortened by 2 bases and J by 2 bases, with 16 bases between the two germline ends. This CDR3 is built from 16 residues. CDR3 in DNA: TGTGCCAGCAGTTACCCCCACCGGGACACCACCTACGAGCAGTACTTC. Residues: CASSYPHRDTTYEQYF.

The chain uses TRBV6-5 and TRBJ2-3; no reliable D call. The CDR3 is 16 residues long. The germline V gene encodes CDR1 MNHEY and CDR2 SVGAGI. V lost 4 bases and J lost 3, with 17 bases in between. The CDR3 loop reads CASSSGRVGSTDTQYF. CDR3 in DNA: TGTGCCAGCAGTTCCGGCCGAGTAGGGTCGACAGATACGCAGTATTTT.

CDR3 loop: CSANAGEQFF. For the CDR3, the DNA is TGCAGTGCTAACGCGGGGGAGCAGTTCTTC. The V call is TRBV20-1, the J call TRBJ2-1; weak D call: TRBD2 (6 bases). CDR1 and CDR2 from the germline V gene are DFQATT and SNEGSKA (reference sequence). V was shortened by 4 bases and J by 10 bases, with 8 bases between the two germline ends. The CDR3 loop spans 10 amino acids.

This chain joins TRBV11-3 and TRBJ2-7, with D perhaps TRBD2 (6 bases). This CDR3 is 15 amino acids long. The ends were cut back, 4 bases at V and 5 bases at J, with 18 bases in the middle. CDR1 is SGHNT, CDR2 YENEEA, per germline. The CDR3: CASSSSPLAFHEQYF. DNA for the CDR3: TGTGCCAGCAGCTCCAGCCCTCTAGCGTTCCACGAGCAGTACTTC. Full variable domain (missing parts from reference TRBV11-3 and TRBJ2-7): EAGVVQSPRYKIIEKKQPVAFWCNPISGHNTLYWYLQNLGQGPELLIRYENEEAVDDSQLPKDRFSAERLKGVDSTLKIQPAELGDSAVYLCASSSSPLAFHEQYFGPGTRLTVT.

The V gene is TRBV25-1, the J gene TRBJ1-2; D unclear. Germline assignment: CDR1 MGHDK and CDR2 SYGVNS. V gave up 4 bases and J gave up 5 bases, with 8 bases separating them. CDR3 length equals 12 residues. CDR3 DNA: TGTGCCAGCAGTGTCGAAGGATATGGCTACACCTTC. Residues: CASSVEGYGYTF.

The rearrangement links TRBV25-1 to TRBJ2-1; 7 positions match TRBD2. Germline V gene sequence: CDR1 MGHDK, CDR2 SYGVNS. The CDR3 is 16 amino acids. V lost 1 base to trimming and J lost 1 base; unmatched junction nucleotides: 4. The CDR3 nucleotides read TGTGCCAGCAGTGAATTTGCGGGAGCTTCCTACAATGAGCAGTTCTTC. It codes for CASSEFAGASYNEQFF.

The chain couples TRBV5-1 to TRBJ2-5; 7 nucleotides line up with TRBD1. The CDR3 loop spans 16 amino acids. Trimming took 0 bases from V and 2 from J; bases not matched to a gene: 7. The germline V gene encodes CDR1 SGHRS and CDR2 YFSETQ. CDR3 sequence reads: CASSLVPGTDQETQYF. The DNA for the CDR3 is TGCGCCAGCAGCTTGGTCCCTGGGACAGATCAAGAGACCCAGTACTTC.

This chain links TRBV28 with TRBJ1-2; D is ambiguous. Germline V gives CDR1 MDHEN, CDR2 SYDVKM. The CDR3 is 12 amino acids. Trimming removed 7 bases from V and 2 bases from J, with 8 bases in between. The CDR3 loop reads CASKELNYGYTF. Written as DNA, the CDR3 is TGTGCCAGCAAGGAACTCAACTATGGCTACACCTTC.

As for this clone: The same CDR3 can be traced to other DNA sequences in this sample. V gene TRBV28 combines with J gene TRBJ1-1; 8 nucleotides agree with TRBD1. CDR3 size: 15 residues. Germline V gives CDR1 MDHEN, CDR2 SYDVKM. The ends lost 5 bases at V and 1 base at J; junction bases unmatched: 6. The CDR3 nucleotides read TGTGCCAGCAGTCCATGGACAGGGCGGAACACTGAAGCTTTCTTT. Its translation: CASSPWTGRNTEAFF.